This T cell receptor (beta chain) was observed in a study of spatial heterogeneity in lung cancer. Stated time point: blood at routine non-recurrence follow-up after resection. Whole RNA from tumor, nontumor lung or frozen PBMC was sequenced unsorted. Per the germline V gene, CDR1 is SGDLS and CDR2 is YYNGEE. V gave up 0 bases and J gave up 2 bases, with 10 bases separating them. This CDR3 region has 15 residues. In this sample, this clonotype turned up a few times. TCRdb analysed the 5' RACE reads with MiXCR anew, one entry per CDR3 protein. This sample has some 110,000 distinct CDR3 sequences, with 12% found just once.

The chain couples TRBV9 to TRBJ2-3; D is ambiguous. The clonotype comes from a male donor with early-stage non-small cell lung cancer. The sample consisted of PBMCs, taken at follow-up. The CDR3 DNA is TGTGCCAGCAGCGTAGGATATACTTACACAGATACGCAGTATTTT. It translates to CASSVGYTYTDTQYF.